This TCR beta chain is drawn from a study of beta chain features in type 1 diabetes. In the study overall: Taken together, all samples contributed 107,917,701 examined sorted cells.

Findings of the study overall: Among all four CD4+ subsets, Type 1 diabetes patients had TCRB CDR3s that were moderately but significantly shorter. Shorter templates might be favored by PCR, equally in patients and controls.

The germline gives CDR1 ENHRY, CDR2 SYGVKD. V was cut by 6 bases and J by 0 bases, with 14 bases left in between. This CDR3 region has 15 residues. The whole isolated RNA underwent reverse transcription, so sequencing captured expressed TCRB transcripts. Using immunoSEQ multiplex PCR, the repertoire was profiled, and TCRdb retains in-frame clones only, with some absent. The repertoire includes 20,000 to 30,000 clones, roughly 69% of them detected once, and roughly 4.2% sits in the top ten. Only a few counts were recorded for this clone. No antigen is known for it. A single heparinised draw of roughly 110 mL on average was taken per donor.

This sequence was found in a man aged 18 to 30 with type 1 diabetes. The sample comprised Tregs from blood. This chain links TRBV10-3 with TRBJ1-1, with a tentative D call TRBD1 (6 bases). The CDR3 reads CAISSRGYMNTEAFF. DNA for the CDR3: TGTGCCATCAGCTCCAGGGGATATATGAACACTGAAGCTTTCTTT.